This T cell receptor (beta chain) was recorded in a study of identical twins. TCRdb independently ran MiXCR on the 5' RACE reads; one entry per CDR3 protein. The sample yields 1.5 million or so distinct CDR3 sequences, under 35% seen once. Looked up from germline, CDR1 is LGHDT and CDR2 is YNNKEL (reference sequence). The CDR3 length is 16 residues. V lost 4 bases and J lost 0, with 16 bases in between. A few counts support this clonotype. The chain employs TRBV3-1 and TRBJ2-7, with D possibly being TRBD2 (5 bases). Sequenced sample: cord blood. This clonotype was obtained from a newborn girl in good health. For the CDR3, the DNA is TGTGCCAGCAGCCCAGCTGGAGGCTCACCCTCCTACGAGCAGTACTTC. This gives the protein CASSPAGGSPSYEQYF.